A selection of T cell receptor beta chains follows, all from one sample in a study of blood T cell repertoires in COVID-19. Method: immunoSEQ multiplex PCR; TCRdb's copy keeps in-frame clones and lacks some. The sample holds 330,000 or so clones; more than 85% are singletons and the top ten take less than 20%. Input material: PBMCs or T cells enriched from blood (not recorded which). Every receptor here comes from a woman in her thirties who had recovered from COVID-19. CDR3s include the opening cysteine and the closing phenylalanine or tryptophan. D genes are given only for firm matches. Only some rows state a clone size, as once, few, many or a class for expanded clones.

j_gene	abundance	v_gene	d_gene	CDR3nt	CDR3aa
TRBJ1-5	.	TRBV6-2/TRBV6-3	.	TGTGCCAGCAGTTACCCCCCCAATAGCAATCAGCCCCAGCATTTT	CASSYPPNSNQPQHF
TRBJ1-1	.	TRBV6-5	.	TGTGCCAGCAGTCCAAGACTACGACGGCGCACTGAAGCTTTCTTT	CASSPRLRRRTEAFF
TRBJ2-5	.	TRBV7-2	TRBD1	TGTGCCAGCAGCGGCAGGGGGCGAGTGAAGGAGACCCAGTACTTC	CASSGRGRVKETQYF
TRBJ2-3	.	TRBV19	TRBD2	TGTGCCAGTAGTATAGCGGGAGGGCCCCCAGATACGCAGTATTTT	CASSIAGGPPDTQYF
TRBJ1-1	.	TRBV6-5	.	TGTGCCAGCACCCTTCTGGGCGCTGACACTGAAGCTTTCTTT	CASTLLGADTEAFF
TRBJ2-7	.	TRBV15	TRBD1	TGTGCCACCAGCAGAGACAGGGGGCAATACGAGCAGTACTTC	CATSRDRGQYEQYF
TRBJ2-3	.	TRBV6-5	TRBD2	TGTGCCAGCAGTTACAGCCCCGGACTAGCGGGGGATACGCAGTATTTT	CASSYSPGLAGDTQYF
TRBJ1-6	.	TRBV28	.	TGTGCCAGCAGACGAGGACAGTACAATTCACCCCTCCACTTT	CASRRGQYNSPLHF
TRBJ2-2	.	TRBV29-1	.	TGCAGCCTCCCAGGGGACACCGGGGAGCTGTTTTTT	CSLPGDTGELFF
TRBJ2-7	.	TRBV6-5	.	TGTGCCAGCAGTACTGACAGCTACGAGCAGTACTTC	CASSTDSYEQYF
TRBJ1-3	.	TRBV12-3/TRBV12-4	.	TGTGCCAGCAGCCCCGGCTCTGGAAACACCATATATTTT	CASSPGSGNTIYF
TRBJ1-4	.	TRBV18	.	TGTGCCAGCTCACCTATACAGGACCCCCCGGGTGAAAAACTGTTTTTT	CASSPIQDPPGEKLFF
TRBJ2-7	.	TRBV19	TRBD1	TGTGCCAGTAGTATATACGGGACAGGGGAAGAGCAGTACTTC	CASSIYGTGEEQYF
TRBJ2-2	.	TRBV28	TRBD1	TGTGCCAGCGCAGGGGGCGCCAGGACCGGGGAGCTGTTTTTT	CASAGGARTGELFF
TRBJ2-7	.	TRBV27	TRBD1	TGTGCCAGAGCCCTCCGGGACAGGGGGTTCGAGCAGTACTTC	CARALRDRGFEQYF
TRBJ2-7	.	TRBV5-4	.	TGTGCCAGCACCGTCTGGGGCAGAATCCACGAGCAGTACTTC	CASTVWGRIHEQYF
TRBJ2-7	.	TRBV9	TRBD2	TGTGCCAGCAGCGTAGACGGACTAGTGACTTACGAGCAGTACTTC	CASSVDGLVTYEQYF
TRBJ1-3	.	TRBV28	TRBD1	TGTGCCAGCAATTACCGGGACAGGGTACACACCATATATTTT	CASNYRDRVHTIYF
TRBJ2-3	.	TRBV24-1	TRBD2	TGTGCCACCAGTAACTCCGGGGGGGCCTCAGATACGCAGTATTTT	CATSNSGGASDTQYF
TRBJ2-1	.	TRBV27	.	TGTGCCAGCAGAGGAGTTTCGGGGGTGAGCTCAGAGCAGTTCTTC	CASRGVSGVSSEQFF
TRBJ2-1	.	TRBV3-1/TRBV3-2	TRBD2	TGTGCCAGCAGCCAAGTCAGACTAGCGGGGGGGCCCTCCTACAATGAGCAGTTCTTC	CASSQVRLAGGPSYNEQFF
TRBJ1-6	once	TRBV2	TRBD1	TGTGCCAGCAGTGATCCGGGACAGGGAGGATTTTCACCCCTCCACTTT	CASSDPGQGGFSPLHF
TRBJ1-6	few	TRBV6-5	TRBD1	TGTGCCAGCGGGGACAGGGTTCATAATTCACCCCTCCACTTT	CASGDRVHNSPLHF
TRBJ1-1	.	TRBV7-2	TRBD1	TGTGCCAGCAGACAGGGGGCATATAACACTGAAGCTTTCTTT	CASRQGAYNTEAFF
TRBJ2-2	.	TRBV19	TRBD1	TGTGCCAGTAGTAATTGGGACAGGGGGACCGGGGAGCTGTTTTTT	CASSNWDRGTGELFF
TRBJ2-7	.	TRBV6-6	TRBD2	TGTGCCAGCAGTTTCGGGACTAGCGGGATATACGAGCAGTACTTC	CASSFGTSGIYEQYF
TRBJ2-7	few	TRBV19	TRBD2	TGTGCCAGTAGTATAGAGGTTAGCGGGAGTTCCTACGAGCAGTACTTC	CASSIEVSGSSYEQYF
TRBJ2-7	.	TRBV7-2	TRBD2	TGTGCCAGCCGTAAGGGGCGGGAGTGGGTTGAGCAGTACTTC	CASRKGREWVEQYF
TRBJ2-5	.	TRBV3-1/TRBV3-2	TRBD2	TGTGCCAGCAGCCAACCAGCTAGCGGTCAAGAGACCCAGTACTTC	CASSQPASGQETQYF
TRBJ2-5	.	TRBV11-3	.	TGTGCCAGCAGCTCAAGACAGGCCCCAAGAGAGACCCAGTACTTC	CASSSRQAPRETQYF
TRBJ2-7	.	TRBV15	TRBD2	TGTGCCACCAGCAGAGATGGGGGGAGGGCCGCCCCCCACTTC	CATSRDGGRAAPHF
TRBJ1-2	.	TRBV28	.	TGTGCCAGCAATTTGTTTGGGGGGGATGGCTACACCTTC	CASNLFGGDGYTF
TRBJ1-2	.	TRBV28	.	TGTGCCAGCAGTTCCGGGGGGACACAGACTAACTATGGCTACACCTTC	CASSSGGTQTNYGYTF
TRBJ1-1	.	TRBV7-9	TRBD1	TGTGCCAGCAGCCTCCGGGACAGGGTCACTGAAGCTTTCTTT	CASSLRDRVTEAFF
TRBJ2-1	.	TRBV29-1	TRBD2	TGCAGCGTTGGTAGGACTAGCAGCAGCTCCTACAATGAGCAGTTCTTC	CSVGRTSSSSYNEQFF
TRBJ2-3	.	TRBV6-1	TRBD1	TGTGCCAGCAGGGAACCAGGGGGCCGAACAGATACGCAGTATTTT	CASREPGGRTDTQYF
TRBJ2-7	.	TRBV4-2	.	TGTGCCAGCAGCCAGCTAGGGCAGGGGGGTTACGAGCAGTACTTC	CASSQLGQGGYEQYF
TRBJ1-1	.	TRBV4-1	.	TGCGCCAGCAGCCAAGAACAAAACAGGGACACTGAAGCTTTCTTT	CASSQEQNRDTEAFF
TRBJ1-2	.	TRBV7-9	TRBD1	TGTGCCAGCAGCTTAGTCGACAGGGGGCAAAACTATGGCTACACCTTC	CASSLVDRGQNYGYTF
TRBJ2-5	.	TRBV5-5	TRBD2	TGTGCCAGCAGCTCTCCGGGGGGGGAGACCCAGTACTTC	CASSSPGGETQYF
TRBJ2-2	.	TRBV15	.	TGTGCCACCAGCATTGGGGCCTGGCGCACCGGGGAGCTGTTTTTT	CATSIGAWRTGELFF
TRBJ2-1	.	TRBV18	TRBD1	TGTGCCAGCTCACCCGGGACAGGGGAGTTCTTC	CASSPGTGEFF
TRBJ1-5	once	TRBV28	TRBD1	TGTGCCAGCAGTTCGATTGCGTGGGACAGGGGGGATCAGCCCCAGCATTTT	CASSSIAWDRGDQPQHF
TRBJ1-4	.	TRBV7-9	TRBD1	TGTGCCAGCAGCATGGGACAGGGGAGTGAAAAACTGTTTTTT	CASSMGQGSEKLFF
TRBJ2-5	.	TRBV18	TRBD2	TGTGCCAGCTCACCCCCGGGACTAGCGGGCGAGACCCAGTACTTC	CASSPPGLAGETQYF
TRBJ1-1	.	TRBV19	.	TGTGCCAGTAGTATGGGGAGGGTAGCTTTCTTT	CASSMGRVAFF